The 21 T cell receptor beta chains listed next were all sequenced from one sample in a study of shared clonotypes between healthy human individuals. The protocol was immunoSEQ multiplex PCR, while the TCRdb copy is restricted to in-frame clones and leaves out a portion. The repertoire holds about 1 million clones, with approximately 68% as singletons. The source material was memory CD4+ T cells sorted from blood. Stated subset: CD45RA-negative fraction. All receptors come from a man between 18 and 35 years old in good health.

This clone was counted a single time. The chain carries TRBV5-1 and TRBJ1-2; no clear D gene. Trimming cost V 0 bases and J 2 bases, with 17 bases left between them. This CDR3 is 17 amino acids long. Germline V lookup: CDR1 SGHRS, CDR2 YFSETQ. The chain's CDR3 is CASSLAVDTGYNYGYTF. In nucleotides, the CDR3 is TGCGCCAGCAGCTTGGCCGTCGACACCGGATACAACTATGGCTACACCTTC.

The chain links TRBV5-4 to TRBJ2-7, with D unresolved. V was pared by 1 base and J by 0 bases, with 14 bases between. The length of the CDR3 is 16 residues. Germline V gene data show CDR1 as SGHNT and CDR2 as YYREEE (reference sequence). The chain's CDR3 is CASSLPGARPSYEQYF. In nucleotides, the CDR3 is TGTGCCAGCAGCTTGCCGGGCGCGCGCCCCTCCTACGAGCAGTACTTC.

CDR3 bases: TGTGCCAGCAGTTCCGACGGGAACACTGAAGCTTTCTTT. Residues: CASSSDGNTEAFF. The chain uses TRBV27 and TRBJ1-1, with D unclear. The CDR3 length is 13 residues. Germline V gives CDR1 MNHEY, CDR2 SMNVEV (reference sequence). The V and J ends lost 4 bases and 1 base respectively, with 7 bases between them.

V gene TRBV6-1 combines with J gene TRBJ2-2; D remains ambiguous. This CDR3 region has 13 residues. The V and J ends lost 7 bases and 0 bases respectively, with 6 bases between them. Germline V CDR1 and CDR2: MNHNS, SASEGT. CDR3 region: CASTPTNTGELFF. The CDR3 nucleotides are TGTGCCAGCACTCCAACGAACACCGGGGAGCTGTTTTTT.

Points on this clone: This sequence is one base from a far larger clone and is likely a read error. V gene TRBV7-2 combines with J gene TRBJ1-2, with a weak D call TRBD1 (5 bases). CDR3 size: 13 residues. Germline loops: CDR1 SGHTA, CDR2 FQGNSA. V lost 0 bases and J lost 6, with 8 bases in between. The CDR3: CASSLAGGDGYTF. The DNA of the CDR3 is TGTGCCAGCAGCTTAGCTGGAGGGGATGGCTACACCTTC.

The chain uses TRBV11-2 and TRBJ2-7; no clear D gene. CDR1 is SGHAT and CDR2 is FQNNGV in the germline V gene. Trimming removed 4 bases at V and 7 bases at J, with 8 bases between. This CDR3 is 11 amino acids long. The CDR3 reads CASSSAKEQYF. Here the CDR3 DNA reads TGTGCCAGCAGCTCCGCTAAAGAGCAGTACTTC.

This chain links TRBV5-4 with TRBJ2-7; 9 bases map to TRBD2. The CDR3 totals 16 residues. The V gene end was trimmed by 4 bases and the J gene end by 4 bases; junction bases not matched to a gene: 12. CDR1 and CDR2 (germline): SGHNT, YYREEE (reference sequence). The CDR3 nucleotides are TGTGCCAGCAGCATGGGTGTGGGACTAGCAGGGTACGAGCAGTACTTC. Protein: CASSMGVGLAGYEQYF.

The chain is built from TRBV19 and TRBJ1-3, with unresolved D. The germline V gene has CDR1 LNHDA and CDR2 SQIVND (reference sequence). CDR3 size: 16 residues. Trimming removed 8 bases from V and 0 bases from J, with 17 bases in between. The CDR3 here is CASLSWDLLSGNTIYF. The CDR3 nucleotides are TGTGCCAGTCTTTCTTGGGATCTACTCTCTGGAAACACCATATATTTT.

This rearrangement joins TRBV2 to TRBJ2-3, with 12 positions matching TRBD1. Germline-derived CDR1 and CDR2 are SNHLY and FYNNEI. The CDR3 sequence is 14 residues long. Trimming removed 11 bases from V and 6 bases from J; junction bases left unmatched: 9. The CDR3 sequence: CAGTRDRGPDTQYF. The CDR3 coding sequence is TGTGCCGGTACCCGGGACAGGGGGCCGGATACGCAGTATTTT.

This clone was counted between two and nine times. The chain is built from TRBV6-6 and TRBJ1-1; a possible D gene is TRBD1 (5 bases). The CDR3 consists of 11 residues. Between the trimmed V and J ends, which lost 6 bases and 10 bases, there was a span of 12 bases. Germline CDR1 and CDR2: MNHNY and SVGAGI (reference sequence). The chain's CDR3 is CASSPQGGAFF. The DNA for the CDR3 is TGTGCCAGCAGCCCTCAGGGCGGAGCTTTCTTT.

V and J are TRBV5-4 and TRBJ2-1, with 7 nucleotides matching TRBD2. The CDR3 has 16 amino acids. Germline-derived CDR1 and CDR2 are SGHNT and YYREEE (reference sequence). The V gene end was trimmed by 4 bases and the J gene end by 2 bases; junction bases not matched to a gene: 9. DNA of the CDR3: TGTGCCAGCAGCGCGAGCGGGGCCGGCACCTACAATGAGCAGTTCTTC. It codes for CASSASGAGTYNEQFF.

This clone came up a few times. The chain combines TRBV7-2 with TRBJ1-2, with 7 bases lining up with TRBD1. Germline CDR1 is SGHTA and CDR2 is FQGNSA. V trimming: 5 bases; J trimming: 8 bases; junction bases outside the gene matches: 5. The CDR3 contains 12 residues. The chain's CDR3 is CASSDRAGGYTF. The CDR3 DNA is TGTGCCAGCAGCGACAGGGCGGGGGGCTACACCTTC.

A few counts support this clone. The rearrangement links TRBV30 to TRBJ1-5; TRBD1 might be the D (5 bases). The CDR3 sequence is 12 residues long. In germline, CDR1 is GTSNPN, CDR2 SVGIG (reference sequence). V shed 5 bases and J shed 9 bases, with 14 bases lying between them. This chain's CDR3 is CAWGRGFPPQHF. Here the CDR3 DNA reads TGTGCCTGGGGGAGGGGTTTTCCGCCCCAGCATTTT.

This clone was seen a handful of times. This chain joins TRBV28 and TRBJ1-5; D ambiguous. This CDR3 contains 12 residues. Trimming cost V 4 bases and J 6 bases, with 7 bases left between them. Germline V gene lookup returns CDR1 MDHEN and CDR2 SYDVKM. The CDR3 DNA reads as TGTGCCAGCAGTTCCTCTTCTCAGCCCCAGCATTTT. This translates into CASSSSSQPQHF.

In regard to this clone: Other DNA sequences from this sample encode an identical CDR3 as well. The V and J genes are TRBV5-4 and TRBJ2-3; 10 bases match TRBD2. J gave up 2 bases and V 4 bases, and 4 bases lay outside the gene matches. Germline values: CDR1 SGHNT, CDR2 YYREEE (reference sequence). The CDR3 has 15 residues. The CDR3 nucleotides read TGTGCCAGCAGCCGGACTAGCGGAAACACAGATACGCAGTATTTT. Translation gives CASSRTSGNTDTQYF.

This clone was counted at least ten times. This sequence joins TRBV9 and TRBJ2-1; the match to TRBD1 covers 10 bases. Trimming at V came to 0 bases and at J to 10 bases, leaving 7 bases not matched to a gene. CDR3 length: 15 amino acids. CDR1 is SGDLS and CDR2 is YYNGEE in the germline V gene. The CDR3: CASSVADRGLGEQFF. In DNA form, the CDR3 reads TGTGCCAGCAGCGTAGCTGACAGGGGGCTGGGGGAGCAGTTCTTC.

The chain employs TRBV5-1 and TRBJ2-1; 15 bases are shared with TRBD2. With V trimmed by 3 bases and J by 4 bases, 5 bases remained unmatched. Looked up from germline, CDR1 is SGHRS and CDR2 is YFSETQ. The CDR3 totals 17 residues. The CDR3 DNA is TGCGCCAGCAGCTCTGCCGGGACTAGCGGGAGGTACAATGAGCAGTTCTTC. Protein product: CASSSAGTSGRYNEQFF.

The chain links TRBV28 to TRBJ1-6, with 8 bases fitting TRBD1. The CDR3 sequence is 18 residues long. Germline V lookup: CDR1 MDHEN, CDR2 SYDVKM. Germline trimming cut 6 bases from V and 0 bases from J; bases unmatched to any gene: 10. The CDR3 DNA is TGTGCCAGCAGCCCGGCCCAGGGGGCGTCCTCCTATAATTCACCCCTCCACTTT. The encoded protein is CASSPAQGASSYNSPLHF.

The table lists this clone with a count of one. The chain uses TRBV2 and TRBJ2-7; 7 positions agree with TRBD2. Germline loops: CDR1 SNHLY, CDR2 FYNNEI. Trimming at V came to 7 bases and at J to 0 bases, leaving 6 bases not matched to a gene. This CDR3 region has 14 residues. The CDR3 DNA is TGTGCCAGCAATCAAGCGGGGTCCTCCTACGAGCAGTACTTC. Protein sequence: CASNQAGSSYEQYF. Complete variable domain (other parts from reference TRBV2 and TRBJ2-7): EPEVTQTPSHQVTQMGQEVILRCVPISNHLYFYWYRQILGQKVEFLVSFYNNEISEKSEIFDDQFSVERPDGSNFTLKIRSTKLEDSAMYFCASNQAGSSYEQYFGPGTRLTVT.

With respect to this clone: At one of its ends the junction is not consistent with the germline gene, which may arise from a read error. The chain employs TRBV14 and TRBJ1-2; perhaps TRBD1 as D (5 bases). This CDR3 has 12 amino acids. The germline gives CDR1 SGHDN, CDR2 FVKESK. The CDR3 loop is CASSLGDLSVAF. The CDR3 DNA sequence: TGTGCCAGCAGCCTGGGGGACTTATCAGTCGCCTTC.

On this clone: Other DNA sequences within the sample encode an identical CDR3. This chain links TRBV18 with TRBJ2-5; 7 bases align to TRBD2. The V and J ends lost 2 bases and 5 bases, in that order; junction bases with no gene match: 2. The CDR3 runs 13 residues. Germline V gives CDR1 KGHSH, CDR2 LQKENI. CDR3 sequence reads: CASSPGLVETQYF. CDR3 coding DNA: TGTGCCAGCTCACCAGGACTAGTTGAGACCCAGTACTTC.